Listed below are T cell receptor beta chains from one sample, sequenced in a study of vaccination and CD4 T cells after COVID-19. TCRdb ran MiXCR on the PCR reads and lists one entry per CDR3 protein. The sample lists 10,000 to 15,000 distinct CDR3 sequences, 40% to 65% occurring once. These receptors have no known antigen. Input material: CD4+ T cells from blood, cultured in vitro. Receptors were obtained from a human donor who had recovered from COVID-19. Each CDR3 is given with its conserved first and last residue. The order of the fields is V gene, J gene, clone size, CDR3 length, CDR3 protein. Clone size, where shown, is once, few, many, or a class for clones that have expanded.

v_gene: TRBV7-9
j_gene: TRBJ2-3
abundance: few
len: 17
CDR3aa: CASSLFSGRGSTDTQYF

v_gene: TRBV20-1
j_gene: TRBJ1-1
abundance: NA
len: 13
CDR3aa: CSASPGARTEAFF

v_gene: TRBV20-1
j_gene: TRBJ2-1
abundance: few
len: 14
CDR3aa: CSARGLAGIRVQFF

v_gene: TRBV24-1
j_gene: TRBJ2-2
abundance: few
len: 17
CDR3aa: CATSDPTGTAFTGELFF

v_gene: TRBV20-1
j_gene: TRBJ1-1
abundance: few
len: 15
CDR3aa: CSARSPEGANTEAFF

v_gene: TRBV6-1
j_gene: TRBJ1-5
abundance: few
len: 16
CDR3aa: CASSGDRQPLLQPQHF

v_gene: TRBV2
j_gene: TRBJ1-2
abundance: NA
len: 12
CDR3aa: CASGDRNYGYTF

v_gene: TRBV7-8
j_gene: TRBJ2-3
abundance: few
len: 17
CDR3aa: CASSLRPQGGGTDTQYF

v_gene: TRBV5-4
j_gene: TRBJ1-2
abundance: NA
len: 15
CDR3aa: CASSFPGDGKYGYTF

v_gene: TRBV10-3
j_gene: TRBJ2-5
abundance: NA
len: 11
CDR3aa: CAISEGETQYF

v_gene: TRBV30
j_gene: TRBJ1-1
abundance: NA
len: 11
CDR3aa: CAWRQNTEAFF

v_gene: TRBV7-2
j_gene: TRBJ1-1
abundance: NA
len: 11
CDR3aa: CASRVPGRTFF

v_gene: TRBV7-8
j_gene: TRBJ2-7
abundance: NA
len: 15
CDR3aa: CASSSLAVSSYEQYF

v_gene: TRBV7-9
j_gene: TRBJ2-7
abundance: NA
len: 14
CDR3aa: CASSLERASYEQYF

v_gene: TRBV2
j_gene: TRBJ1-2
abundance: few
len: 12
CDR3aa: CASSEETAGYTF

v_gene: TRBV7-9
j_gene: TRBJ1-2
abundance: NA
len: 15
CDR3aa: CASSLRQSPSDGYTF

v_gene: TRBV7-3
j_gene: TRBJ2-3
abundance: NA
len: 15
CDR3aa: CASSPSTSSTDTQYF

v_gene: TRBV7-2
j_gene: TRBJ1-2
abundance: few
len: 14
CDR3aa: CASRSGKSLEGYTF

v_gene: TRBV6-1
j_gene: TRBJ2-3
abundance: NA
len: 13
CDR3aa: CASRPSGADTQYF

v_gene: TRBV6-5
j_gene: TRBJ2-7
abundance: NA
len: 12
CDR3aa: CASSYAFRLWHF

v_gene: TRBV30
j_gene: TRBJ1-5
abundance: few
len: 16
CDR3aa: CAWSSPRTARVQPQHF

v_gene: TRBV5-5
j_gene: TRBJ2-1
abundance: once
len: 14
CDR3aa: CASSTGLAGGEQFF